Shown below are 7 T cell receptor beta chains from a single sample sequenced in a study of T cell clusters in autoimmune cytopenias. Multiplex touch-down PCR amplified TRB using TRB-A and TRB-B pools in one tube. From the multiplex PCR reads, TCRdb lists one entry per CDR3 protein and no DNA. The table lists about 10,000 distinct CDR3 sequences. Each sample's input was about 270 ng genomic DNA, 38,000 or so genome equivalents. These data were likewise used in another study, on T cell repertoires in aging, cancer and after chemotherapy.

The source material was peripheral blood. The receptors were gathered from a human donor in good health.

By frequency, this clonotype is medium-sized. The gene calls are TRBV29-1 and TRBJ2-3; the D gene TCRdb calls, TRBD2, cannot be checked with no DNA. Germline V lookup: CDR1 SQVTM, CDR2 ANQGSEA. The CDR3 length is 11 residues. The CDR3 here is CSAGTRNTQYF.

The V and J genes are TRBV12-3 or TRBV12-4 and TRBJ2-2; lacking DNA, the TRBD1 call made by TCRdb goes unchecked. The CDR3 totals 16 residues. CDR3 residues: CASSPTGGPGVGELFF.

The chain uses TRBV20-1 and TRBJ2-7; with no DNA, the TCRdb D assignment of TRBD2 cannot be verified. This CDR3 contains 13 residues. Germline V gene data show CDR1 as DFQATT and CDR2 as SNEGSKA (reference sequence). The CDR3 is CSARVAGSYEQYF.

The V and J genes are TRBV5-6 and TRBJ1-2. The germline gives CDR1 SGHDT, CDR2 YYEEEE. The CDR3 is made up of 15 amino acids. CDR3 in amino acids: CASSSPGLTGYGYTF.

This clonotype is labeled medium-sized (0.01 to 0.1%) based on frequency. This chain connects TRBV19 to TRBJ1-4; TCRdb indicates TRBD1, and absent DNA this call remains unverified. CDR3 length: 16 amino acids. CDR1 and CDR2 (germline): LNHDA, SQIVND (reference sequence). This CDR3 is CASSSGQGGTNEKLFF.

The gene calls are TRBV7-2 and TRBJ1-4; TCRdb returns TRBD1, unconfirmable since there is no DNA. Germline V gene lookup returns CDR1 SGHTA and CDR2 FQGNSA. This CDR3 contains 15 residues. CDR3 amino acids: CASSYSSGVYEKLFF.

This clonotype is labeled medium-sized (0.01 to 0.1%) based on frequency. CDR3 amino acids: CASSFDRGRGPLHF. This sequence joins TRBV6-5 and TRBJ1-6; the TCRdb D gene call, TRBD1, has no DNA to confirm it. The CDR3 contains 14 residues. CDR1 and CDR2 (germline): MNHEY, SVGAGI.